This entry features one T cell receptor (beta chain) sequence. Its specificity is not known. The protocol was immunoSEQ multiplex PCR, while the TCRdb copy is restricted to in-frame clones and leaves out a portion. This table holds tens of thousands of clones, about 85% found once. Patients were excluded for autoimmune disease history or systemic immunosuppression. On cycle 4 day 1 and cycle 7 day 1, as well as at baseline, blood was sampled. This sample was included in a study of OX40 agonist ivuxolimab in advanced cancers. This CDR3 comprises 14 residues. Germline assignment: CDR1 SGHRS and CDR2 YFSETQ. V was trimmed by 2 bases and J by 4 bases, leaving 12 bases between them. General study findings and limits: Researchers report that CD8+ T cells had, on average, more expanded clones than CD4+. At 0.1 to 3.0 mg/kg and by week 6, CD4+ and CD8+ T cells in the blood had expanded clonally.

The chain employs TRBV5-1 and TRBJ1-1; D may be TRBD1 (6 bases). The sequenced sample was CD4+ or CD8+ T cells sorted from blood, obtained in a trial of the OX40 agonist ivuxolimab. The clonotype originates from an adult with an advanced solid tumor such as melanoma, head and neck, liver or kidney cancer. CDR3 protein: CASSLFRGSTEAFF. For the CDR3, the DNA is TGCGCCAGCAGCTTATTCAGGGGTAGCACTGAAGCTTTCTTT. The full variable domain, with the rest looked up from reference TRBV5-1 and TRBJ1-1, is KAGVTQTPRYLIKTRGQQVTLSCSPISGHRSVSWYQQTPGQGLQFLFEYFSETQRNKGNFPGRFSGRQFSNSRSEMNVSTLELGDSALYLCASSLFRGSTEAFFGQGTRLTVV.